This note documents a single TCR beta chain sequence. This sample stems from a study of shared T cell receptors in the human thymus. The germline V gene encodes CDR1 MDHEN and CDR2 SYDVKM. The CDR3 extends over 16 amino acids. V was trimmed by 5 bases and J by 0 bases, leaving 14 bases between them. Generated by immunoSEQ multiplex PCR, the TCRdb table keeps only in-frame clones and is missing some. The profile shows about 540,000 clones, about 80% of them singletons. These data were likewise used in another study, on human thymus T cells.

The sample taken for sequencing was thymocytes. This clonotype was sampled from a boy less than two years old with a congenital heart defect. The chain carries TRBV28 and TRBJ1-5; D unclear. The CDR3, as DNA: TGTGCCAGCAGTCTCACAGAAATTTATAGCAATCAGCCCCAGCATTTT. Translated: CASSLTEIYSNQPQHF.